This TCR beta chain originates from a study of T cell responses to AZD1222 COVID-19 vaccine. Using immunoSEQ multiplex PCR, the repertoire was profiled, and TCRdb retains in-frame clones only, with some absent. The sample consists of 120,000 to 150,000 clones, more than 70% of them appearing once. This CDR3 has 15 residues. Looked up from germline, CDR1 is SGHTS and CDR2 is YDEGEE. Deletions cut 2 bases from V and 3 bases from J, with 14 bases between. Remarks on this clone: What it recognizes is unknown.

Broader study findings: Donor demographics were predominantly white British with a female majority; clonal diversity may be underestimated. The study sampled repertoires only after the peak T cell response. Just five to seven people given AZD1222 tested seropositive at baseline.

The chain uses TRBV5-8 and TRBJ1-1; a possible D gene is TRBD1 (6 bases). Specimen: peripheral blood, collected 28 days after the second AZD1222 dose. The receptor was derived from an adult who received the AZD1222 COVID-19 vaccine. The CDR3 here is CASSFRDIDDTEAFF. The DNA for the CDR3 is TGTGCCAGCAGCTTCCGGGACATAGACGACACTGAAGCTTTCTTT.